Sequencing of this TCR beta chain was carried out in a study of identical twins. Findings and caveats of the study: Out-of-frame alpha sequences common to twins were enriched for low generation probability. The more abundant beta clonotypes in cord blood had fewer insertions, and memory repertoires did not show this.

CDR3 length: 12 amino acids. The ends were cut back, 2 bases at V and 7 bases at J, with 3 bases in the middle. Germline lookup yields CDR1 SGHNT and CDR2 YENEEA. MiXCR was run by TCRdb on the 5' RACE reads, yielding one entry per CDR3 protein. Of about 900,000 distinct CDR3 sequences listed, over 9% are singletons. This clonotype occurred a few times. Its specificity is unknown. This sample also appeared in a second study, on yellow fever vaccine responses in identical twins.

The sequence was collected from a young woman in good health. Sequenced material: PBMCs. The chain recombines TRBV11-3 with TRBJ1-6, with D hard to call. The chain's CDR3 is CASSLKNSPLHF. CDR3 sequence (DNA): TGTGCCAGCAGCTTAAAGAATTCACCCCTCCACTTT.